This TCR beta chain stems from a study of T cell repertoires in cytomegalovirus infection. V shed 5 bases and J shed 0 bases, with 10 bases lying between them. The V gene's germline CDR1 is MNHEY and CDR2 SMNVEV (reference sequence). The CDR3 is 14 amino acids. Via MiXCR, TCRdb re-called the reads, giving one row per CDR3 protein. The table shows about a million distinct CDR3 sequences, with roughly 30% occurring only once. As to this clonotype: Its antigen is unknown.

Study-level points and caveats: Public TCR beta family frequency separated CMV-and-HLA carriers, including in an independent cohort.

The clonotype was recovered from a human donor in good health (CMV status not recorded). Some clones in this sample may be carry-over from other donors' samples. This chain uses TRBV27 with TRBJ2-5, with D tentatively TRBD1 (5 bases). This specimen was cultured CD8+ T cells from PBMCs, taken from culture after CMV antigen stimulation. CDR3 sequence: CASSLLDNQETQYF. CDR3 DNA sequence: TGTGCCAGCAGTCTCCTGGACAACCAAGAGACCCAGTACTTC.